These T cell receptor beta chains were read from a single sample in a study of somatic mutations in cytotoxic T cells in rheumatoid arthritis. Using immunoSEQ multiplex PCR, the repertoire was profiled, and TCRdb retains in-frame clones only, with some absent. The sample includes 19,000 or so clones, 86% of them seen just once. The sample was CD8+ T cells sorted from blood. These receptors came from a man in his forties or fifties in good health. Each CDR3 is given without its conserved first and last residue.

v_call: TRBV2
j_call: TRBJ1-2
cdr3_aa: ASSDEKEGTSANYGYT

v_call: TRBV19
j_call: TRBJ1-1
cdr3_aa: ASKDLGTEAF

v_call: TRBV27
j_call: TRBJ2-1
cdr3_aa: ASSNAGENSYNEQF

v_call: TRBV2
j_call: TRBJ2-3
cdr3_aa: ASAGANTDTQY

v_call: TRBV4-3
j_call: TRBJ2-1
cdr3_aa: ASSQVHGFSYNEQF

v_call: TRBV29-1
j_call: TRBJ1-1
cdr3_aa: SVEGRNAF

v_call: TRBV7-8
j_call: TRBJ2-7
cdr3_aa: ASSLAAEYEQY

v_call: TRBV4-1
j_call: TRBJ2-7
cdr3_aa: ASSQSSLNDYEQY

v_call: TRBV5-1
j_call: TRBJ2-7
cdr3_aa: ASSLASSYEQY

v_call: TRBV30
j_call: TRBJ2-1
cdr3_aa: AWSRTQPYNEQF

v_call: TRBV7-9
j_call: TRBJ2-5
cdr3_aa: ASRATHQETQY

v_call: TRBV27
j_call: TRBJ2-5
cdr3_aa: ASSPLTEVQETQY

v_call: TRBV30
j_call: TRBJ1-1
cdr3_aa: AWRRGGTEAF

v_call: TRBV6-1
j_call: TRBJ1-1
cdr3_aa: ASRQNPEAF

v_call: TRBV7-3
j_call: TRBJ2-1
cdr3_aa: ASSLGTSGSNEQF

v_call: TRBV27
j_call: TRBJ2-7
cdr3_aa: ASSHSYEQY

v_call: TRBV11-2
j_call: TRBJ1-2
cdr3_aa: ASSLVGGPSYT

v_call: TRBV13
j_call: TRBJ2-5
cdr3_aa: ASSLLGETQY

v_call: TRBV27
j_call: TRBJ1-2
cdr3_aa: ASSPTVNYGYT

v_call: TRBV28
j_call: TRBJ1-2
cdr3_aa: ASSFGETNYGYT

v_call: TRBV27
j_call: TRBJ1-5
cdr3_aa: ASSPGGGNQPQH

v_call: TRBV6-9
j_call: TRBJ2-5
cdr3_aa: ASSRQDSGTGEETQY

v_call: TRBV28
j_call: TRBJ2-1
cdr3_aa: ASSGGRARSYNEQF

v_call: TRBV7-8
j_call: TRBJ2-3
cdr3_aa: ASSLWGLRESTDTQY

v_call: TRBV6-5
j_call: TRBJ1-1
cdr3_aa: ASSFGMGTEAF

v_call: TRBV23-1
j_call: TRBJ1-4
cdr3_aa: ASSPSARGRKTNEKLF

v_call: TRBV19
j_call: TRBJ1-3
cdr3_aa: ASSPSPQGYSGNTIY